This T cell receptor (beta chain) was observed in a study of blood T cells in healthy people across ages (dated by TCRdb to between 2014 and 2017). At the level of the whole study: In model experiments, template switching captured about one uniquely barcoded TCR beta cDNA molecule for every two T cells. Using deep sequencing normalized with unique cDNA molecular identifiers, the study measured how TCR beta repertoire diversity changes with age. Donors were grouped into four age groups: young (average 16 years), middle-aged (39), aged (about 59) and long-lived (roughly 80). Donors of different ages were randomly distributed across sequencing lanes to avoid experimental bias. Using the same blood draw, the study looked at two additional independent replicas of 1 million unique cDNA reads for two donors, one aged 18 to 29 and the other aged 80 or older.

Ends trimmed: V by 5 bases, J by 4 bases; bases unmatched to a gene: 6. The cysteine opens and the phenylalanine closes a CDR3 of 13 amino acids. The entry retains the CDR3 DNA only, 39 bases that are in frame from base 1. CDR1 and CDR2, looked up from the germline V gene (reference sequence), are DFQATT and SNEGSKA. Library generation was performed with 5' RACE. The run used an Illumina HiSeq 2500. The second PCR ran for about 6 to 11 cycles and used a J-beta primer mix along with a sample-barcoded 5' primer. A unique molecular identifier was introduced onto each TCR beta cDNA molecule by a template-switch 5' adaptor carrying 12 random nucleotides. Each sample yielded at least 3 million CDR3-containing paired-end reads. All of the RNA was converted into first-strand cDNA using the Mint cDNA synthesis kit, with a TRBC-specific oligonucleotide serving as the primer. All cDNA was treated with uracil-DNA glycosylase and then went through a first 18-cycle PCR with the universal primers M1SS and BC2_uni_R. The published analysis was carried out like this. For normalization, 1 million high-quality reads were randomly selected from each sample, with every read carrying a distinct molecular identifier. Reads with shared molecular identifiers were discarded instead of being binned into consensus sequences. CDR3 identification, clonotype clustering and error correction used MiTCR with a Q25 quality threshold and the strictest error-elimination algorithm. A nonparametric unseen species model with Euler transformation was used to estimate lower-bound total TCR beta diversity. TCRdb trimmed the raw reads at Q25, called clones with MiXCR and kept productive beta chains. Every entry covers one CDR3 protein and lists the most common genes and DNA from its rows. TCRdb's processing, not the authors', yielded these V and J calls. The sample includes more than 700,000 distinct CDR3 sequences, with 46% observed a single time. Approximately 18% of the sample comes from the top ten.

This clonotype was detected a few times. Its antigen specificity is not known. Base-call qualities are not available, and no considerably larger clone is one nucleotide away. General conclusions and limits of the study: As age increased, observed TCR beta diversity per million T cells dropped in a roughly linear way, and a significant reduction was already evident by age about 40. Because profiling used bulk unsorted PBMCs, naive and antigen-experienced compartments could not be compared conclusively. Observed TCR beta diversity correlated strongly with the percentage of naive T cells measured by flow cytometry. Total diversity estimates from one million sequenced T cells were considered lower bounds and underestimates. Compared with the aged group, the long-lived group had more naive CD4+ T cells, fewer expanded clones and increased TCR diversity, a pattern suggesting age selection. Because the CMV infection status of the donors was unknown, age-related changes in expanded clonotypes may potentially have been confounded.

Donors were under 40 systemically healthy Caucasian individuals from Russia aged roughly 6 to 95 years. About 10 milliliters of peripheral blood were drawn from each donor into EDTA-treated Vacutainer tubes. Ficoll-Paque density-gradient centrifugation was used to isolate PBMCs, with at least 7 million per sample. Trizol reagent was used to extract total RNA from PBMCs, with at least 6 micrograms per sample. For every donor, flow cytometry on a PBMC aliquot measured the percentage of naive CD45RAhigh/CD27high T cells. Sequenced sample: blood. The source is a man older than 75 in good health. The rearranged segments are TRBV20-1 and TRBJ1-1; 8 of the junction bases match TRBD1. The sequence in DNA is TGCAGTGCTCCGGACAGGGTAGGCACTGAAGCTTTCTTT. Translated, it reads CSAPDRVGTEAFF.